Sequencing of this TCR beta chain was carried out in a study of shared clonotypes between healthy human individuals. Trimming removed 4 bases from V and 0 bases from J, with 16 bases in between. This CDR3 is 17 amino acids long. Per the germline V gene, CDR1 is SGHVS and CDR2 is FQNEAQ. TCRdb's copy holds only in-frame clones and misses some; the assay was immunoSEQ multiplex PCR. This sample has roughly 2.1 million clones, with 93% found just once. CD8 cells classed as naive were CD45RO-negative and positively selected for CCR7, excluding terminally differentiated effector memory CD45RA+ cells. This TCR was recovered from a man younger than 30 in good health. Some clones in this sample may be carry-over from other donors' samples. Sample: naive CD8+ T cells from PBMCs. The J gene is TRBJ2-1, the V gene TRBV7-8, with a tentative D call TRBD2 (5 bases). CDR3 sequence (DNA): TGTGCCAGCAGCTCCAACTTGCGGGCGAGCTCCTACAATGAGCAGTTCTTC. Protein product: CASSSNLRASSYNEQFF.